These 31 T cell receptor beta chains share one sample of origin, sequenced in a study of shared clonotypes between healthy human individuals. Only in-frame clones appear in the TCRdb table, and some are missing; sequencing was by immunoSEQ multiplex PCR. The data contain around 510,000 clones, roughly 79% of them singletons. The sequencing input was PBMCs. Receptors originate from a woman between 35 and 50 years old in good health. Some clones in this sample may be carry-over from other donors' samples.

V is TRBV29-1 and J is TRBJ2-2; TRBD2 matches at 12 bases. The CDR3 covers 15 residues. Germline trimming cut 7 bases from V and 3 bases from J; bases unmatched to any gene: 6. Germline values: CDR1 SQVTM, CDR2 ANQGSEA. Here the CDR3 reads CSAALAGGYTGELFF. In nucleotides, the CDR3 is TGCAGCGCAGCCCTAGCGGGAGGGTACACCGGGGAGCTGTTTTTT.

The chain couples TRBV29-1 to TRBJ1-1, with D possibly matching TRBD1 (6 bases). Germline-derived CDR1 and CDR2 are SQVTM and ANQGSEA. Trimming took 7 bases from V and 3 from J, leaving 12 bases between them. The CDR3 has 12 residues. CDR3 protein: CSASRGDTEAFF. The CDR3 bases are TGCAGCGCCTCGAGGGGGGACACTGAAGCTTTCTTT.

There are a few counts of this clone. This chain uses TRBV19 with TRBJ1-2; 8 nucleotides agree with TRBD1. Per germline, CDR1 LNHDA and CDR2 SQIVND (reference sequence). The CDR3 has 12 amino acids. V lost 5 bases and J lost 8; bases outside the gene matches: 4. CDR3 residues: CASSRTGRGYTF. The CDR3 DNA reads TGTGCCAGTAGTCGGACAGGGCGCGGCTACACCTTC.

This chain links TRBV4-2 with TRBJ1-5; 7 nucleotides line up with TRBD1. The CDR3 is made up of 15 amino acids. V dropped 2 bases and J dropped 4; count of bases not matched to a gene: 5. Germline assignment: CDR1 LGHNA and CDR2 YNFKEQ. CDR3: CASSQPDRENQPQHF. CDR3 nucleotide sequence: TGTGCCAGCAGCCAACCTGACAGGGAAAATCAGCCCCAGCATTTT.

CDR3 sequence: CSVVSRGVNTGELFF. The CDR3 region has the DNA TGCAGCGTTGTTAGCAGGGGGGTGAACACCGGGGAGCTGTTTTTT. This chain uses TRBV29-1 with TRBJ2-2; D is possibly TRBD1 (7 bases). The germline V gene encodes CDR1 SQVTM and CDR2 ANQGSEA. Trimming cost V 4 bases and J 1 base, with 13 bases left between them. The length of the CDR3 is 15 residues.

The J gene is TRBJ2-1, the V gene TRBV27; D call uncertain. CDR3 length: 16 residues. With 6 bases removed from V and 8 bases from J, the gap between germline ends came to 23 bases. Germline CDR1 reads MNHEY; CDR2 reads SMNVEV (reference sequence). The CDR3 DNA is TGTGCCAGCAGCCCCCTCGGCGGCCGGTACATTGATGAGCAGTTCTTC. As protein: CASSPLGGRYIDEQFF.

The chain is built from TRBV28 and TRBJ2-1, with D possibly matching TRBD2 (7 bases). Germline values: CDR1 MDHEN, CDR2 SYDVKM. V lost 6 bases, J lost 5 bases, and 11 bases lay in between. The length of the CDR3 is 13 residues. The CDR3 sequence is CASREGGDNEQFF. CDR3 sequence (DNA): TGTGCCAGCAGGGAGGGGGGGGACAATGAGCAGTTCTTC.

The chain combines TRBV6-6 with TRBJ2-1, with 8 bases fitting TRBD2. This CDR3 contains 15 residues. V lost 5 bases, J lost 6 bases, and 9 bases stayed unmatched. The V gene's germline CDR1 is MNHNY and CDR2 SVGAGI (reference sequence). The CDR3 here is CASSPHREGGNEQFF. CDR3 nucleotide sequence: TGTGCCAGCAGTCCCCACCGGGAGGGGGGCAATGAGCAGTTCTTC.

The chain uses TRBV10-3 and TRBJ2-1; tentatively, D is TRBD2 (5 bases). With 7 bases removed from V and 4 bases from J, the gap between germline ends came to 11 bases. This CDR3 has 13 residues. The V gene's germline CDR1 is ENHRY and CDR2 SYGVKD. CDR3 coding DNA: TGTGCCATCATGAGGGTGGGGTACAATGAGCAGTTCTTC. This codes for CAIMRVGYNEQFF.

This clone was observed once. The J gene is TRBJ2-7, the V gene TRBV5-1; 12 bases agree with TRBD1. Unmatched junction bases numbered 3, after V lost 3 bases and J lost 5 bases. CDR1 is SGHRS and CDR2 is YFSETQ in the germline V gene. CDR3 size: 14 residues. CDR3 region: CASSWGQGAHEQYF. CDR3 in DNA: TGCGCCAGCAGCTGGGGACAGGGGGCTCACGAGCAGTACTTC.

The chain combines TRBV6-5 with TRBJ2-2; no reliable D call. Germline V gene sequence: CDR1 MNHEY, CDR2 SVGAGI. This CDR3 spans 13 amino acids. Trimming took off 2 bases at V and 2 bases at J, with 3 bases between the two ends. CDR3 DNA: TGTGCCAGCAGTTACCAAAACACCGGGGAGCTGTTTTTT. As protein: CASSYQNTGELFF.

The V gene is TRBV11-2, the J gene TRBJ2-1; 9 bases are a match to TRBD2. The V and J ends lost 5 bases and 0 bases, in that order; junction bases with no gene match: 5. Germline-derived CDR1 and CDR2 are SGHAT and FQNNGV. The CDR3 covers 16 residues. The CDR3 is CASSNLAGASYNEQFF. The CDR3 region has the DNA TGTGCCAGCAGCAACTTAGCGGGAGCCTCCTACAATGAGCAGTTCTTC.

The J gene is TRBJ2-7, the V gene TRBV7-2; TRBD1 matches 11 bases. The germline V gene encodes CDR1 SGHTA and CDR2 FQGNSA. Trimming at V came to 6 bases and at J to 6 bases, leaving 7 bases not matched to a gene. This CDR3 contains 14 residues. The CDR3 bases are TGTGCCAGCAGTAGAACCGGGACAGGGGGCGAGCAGTACTTC. Protein product: CASSRTGTGGEQYF.

The chain couples TRBV19 to TRBJ2-3; D uncertain. CDR1 LNHDA and CDR2 SQIVND come from the germline V gene (reference sequence). The CDR3 is 14 amino acids. V gave up 5 bases and J gave up 1 base, with 10 bases separating them. As DNA, the CDR3 is TGTGCCAGTAGTCCACACCGGGGCACAGATACGCAGTATTTT. Its protein is CASSPHRGTDTQYF.

This clone is a singleton in its sample. The gene calls are TRBV4-1 and TRBJ2-7, with 9 positions matching TRBD2. The V gene end was trimmed by 2 bases and the J gene end by 7 bases; junction bases not matched to a gene: 12. The CDR3 length is 16 residues. Germline V gives CDR1 MGHRA, CDR2 YSYEKL. CDR3: CASSQTPLAGRGEQYF. The CDR3 nucleotides are TGCGCCAGCAGCCAAACACCTCTAGCGGGAAGGGGAGAGCAGTACTTC.

The chain has TRBV10-2 and TRBJ2-4, with 14 bases fitting TRBD2. V dropped 5 bases and J dropped 8; count of bases not matched to a gene: 8. Germline V gene sequence: CDR1 WSHSY, CDR2 SAAADI. CDR3 length: 16 residues. CDR3 region: CASSLTSGRAGDIQYF. CDR3 DNA: TGCGCCAGCAGTTTGACTAGCGGGAGGGCAGGGGACATTCAGTACTTC.

J is TRBJ2-5 and V is TRBV10-3; D possibly corresponds to TRBD1 (6 bases). The CDR3 contains 14 residues. V gave up 5 bases and J gave up 2 bases, with 12 bases separating them. Germline CDR1 reads ENHRY; CDR2 reads SYGVKD. CDR3 DNA sequence: TGTGCCATCAGTAGACGACAGGAACAAGAGACCCAGTACTTC. Protein sequence: CAISRRQEQETQYF.

The V call is TRBV28, the J call TRBJ2-7; 8 bases fit TRBD2. Germline CDR1 and CDR2: MDHEN and SYDVKM. After removal of 10 bases from V and 5 bases from J, the junction contained 13 bases not matched to a gene. This CDR3 spans 14 amino acids. CDR3 sequence reads: CATYLPGLVNEQYF. Written as DNA, the CDR3 is TGTGCCACTTATTTACCGGGACTAGTGAACGAGCAGTACTTC.

V usage is TRBV11-2 and J usage is TRBJ2-1; 11 positions agree with TRBD2. After removal of 8 bases from V and 10 bases from J, the junction contained 13 bases not matched to a gene. The germline V gene has CDR1 SGHAT and CDR2 FQNNGV. This CDR3 has 15 amino acids. For the CDR3, the DNA is TGTGCCAGCTCCGAATGGACTAGCGGGCCTTTGGAGCAGTTCTTC. Encoded protein: CASSEWTSGPLEQFF. Based on the CDR3 plus reference TRBV11-2 and TRBJ2-1, the full variable domain is EAGVAQSPRYKIIEKRQSVAFWCNPISGHATLYWYQQILGQGPKLLIQFQNNGVVDDSQLPKDRFSAERLKGVDSTLKIQPAKLEDSAVYLCASSEWTSGPLEQFFGPGTRLTVL.

The chain couples TRBV7-9 to TRBJ2-1, with D possibly being TRBD2 (6 bases). CDR1 and CDR2 (germline): SEHNR, FQNEAQ (reference sequence). The CDR3 spans 12 residues. V was pared by 9 bases and J by 4 bases, with 10 bases between. For the CDR3, the DNA is TGTGCCAGGGGGACTCTTTACAATGAGCAGTTCTTC. Translation: CARGTLYNEQFF.

The chain has TRBV9 and TRBJ2-7, with 10 bases matching TRBD1. V lost 5 bases, J lost 6 bases, and 11 bases stayed unmatched. Germline loops: CDR1 SGDLS, CDR2 YYNGEE. CDR3 length: 15 residues. The CDR3 bases are TGTGCCAGCAGTTCCCTCCGGGACAGGGGTAGCGAGCAGTACTTC. The encoded protein is CASSSLRDRGSEQYF.

V usage is TRBV5-1 and J usage is TRBJ2-5; possible D gene TRBD1, 6 bases. Germline V gene data show CDR1 as SGHRS and CDR2 as YFSETQ. CDR3 length: 14 residues. V lost 3 bases and J 0 bases, leaving 9 bases between the germline ends. The CDR3 reads CASSSTGYQETQYF. CDR3 in DNA: TGCGCCAGCAGCTCTACAGGGTACCAAGAGACCCAGTACTTC.

The V call is TRBV5-1, the J call TRBJ2-5; perhaps TRBD1 as D (5 bases). TRBJ2-7 matches the DNA end more closely, so the J call is doubtful. This CDR3 spans 14 amino acids. CDR1 and CDR2 (germline): SGHRS, YFSETQ. The DNA for the CDR3 is TGCGCCAGCAGCTTGGGGGGCGTCGGTTACGAGCAGTACTTC. It encodes CASSLGGVGYEQYF.

The chain combines TRBV25-1 with TRBJ2-7, with TRBD1 as a possible D gene (5 bases). Germline CDR1 reads MGHDK; CDR2 reads SYGVNS. The CDR3 runs 13 residues. Trimming stripped 2 bases from V and 5 bases from J, with 10 bases between. This CDR3 reads CASSEQGFHEQYF. DNA for the CDR3: TGTGCCAGCAGTGAACAGGGATTCCACGAGCAGTACTTC.

The rearrangement links TRBV6-1 to TRBJ1-5; no definite D call. CDR1 and CDR2 from the germline V gene are MNHNS and SASEGT. Trimming left V 8 bases short and J 9 bases short, with 17 bases between. The CDR3 is made up of 13 amino acids. This CDR3 reads CASSLLAMWPQHF. The DNA of the CDR3 is TGTGCCAGCTCCTTGCTAGCTATGTGGCCCCAGCATTTT.

In the case of this clone: Within the sample, other DNA sequences also encode this same CDR3. The chain couples TRBV29-1 to TRBJ2-1; 7 bases are a match to TRBD2. This CDR3 spans 14 amino acids. Germline CDR1 reads SQVTM; CDR2 reads ANQGSEA. Trimming at V came to 1 base and at J to 3 bases, leaving 3 bases not matched to a gene. The CDR3 coding sequence is TGCAGCGTTGAAGGGGAGGGGTACTACAATGAGCAGTTCTTC. Its protein product is CSVEGEGYYNEQFF.

The chain has TRBV10-2 and TRBJ2-5; D not certain. Between the trimmed V and J ends, which lost 7 bases and 0 bases, there was a span of 6 bases. Germline CDR1 reads WSHSY; CDR2 reads SAAADI. The CDR3 runs 12 residues. The CDR3 DNA reads TGCGCCAGCACCGAGTACCAAGAGACCCAGTACTTC. Protein product: CASTEYQETQYF.

The V and J genes are TRBV18 and TRBJ1-4, with a tentative D call TRBD1 (6 bases). The CDR3 covers 14 residues. Trimming pared 2 bases from V and 4 bases from J, leaving 8 bases between. Germline CDR1 is KGHSH and CDR2 is LQKENI. CDR3 sequence (DNA): TGTGCCAGCTCACCAGGACAGAATAATGAAAAACTGTTTTTT. Its protein product is CASSPGQNNEKLFF.

V is TRBV4-3 and J is TRBJ2-2, with D perhaps TRBD1 (5 bases). Germline CDR1 is LGHNA and CDR2 is YSLEER. This CDR3 region has 14 residues. Trimming shortened V by 4 bases and J by 8 bases, and 14 bases separated the two germline ends. The CDR3: CASSRGPPVGELFF. The CDR3 DNA reads as TGCGCCAGCAGCCGGGGCCCCCCCGTGGGGGAGCTGTTTTTT.

This clone was counted a single time. This chain uses TRBV18 with TRBJ2-1; D uncertain. The CDR3 loop spans 11 amino acids. Trimming removed 3 bases from V and 13 bases from J, with 10 bases in between. CDR1 is KGHSH, CDR2 LQKENI, per germline. The CDR3 nucleotides read TGTGCCAGCTCACCGGACGGCCAACAGTTCTTC. Its translation: CASSPDGQQFF.

The chain employs TRBV11-2 and TRBJ2-7; no clear D gene. The CDR3 totals 14 residues. Trimming pared 4 bases from V and 6 bases from J, leaving 16 bases between. The germline CDR1 and CDR2 sequences are SGHAT and FQNNGV. The CDR3 sequence is CASSSSRLLGEQYF. Here the CDR3 DNA reads TGTGCCAGCAGCTCTTCCAGACTCCTCGGCGAGCAGTACTTC.